The 29 T cell receptor beta chains listed next were all sequenced from one sample in a study of T cell responses to AZD1222 COVID-19 vaccine. TCRdb keeps only in-frame clones here, not all; method: immunoSEQ multiplex PCR. The table includes 130,000 or so clones, around 94% detected once. The sample in question was peripheral blood, obtained on day 0 of AZD1222 vaccination. These receptors all stem from an adult in good health.

The CDR3 DNA reads TGTGCCATCAGTGCGGCAGGGGGCAGGAAGGATACGCAGTATTTT. Amino acid sequence: CAISAAGGRKDTQYF. The J gene is TRBJ2-3, the V gene TRBV10-3, with 8 bases matching TRBD1. Germline V gives CDR1 ENHRY, CDR2 SYGVKD. The CDR3 consists of 15 residues. J was trimmed by 6 bases and V by 4 bases; bases with no gene match: 9.

This chain links TRBV11-3 with TRBJ2-3, with a possible D match to TRBD1 (6 bases). This CDR3 is 18 amino acids long. Germline lookup yields CDR1 SGHNT and CDR2 YENEEA. Trimming removed 3 bases from V and 5 bases from J, with 24 bases in between. This CDR3 reads CASSFVLSKVRDKDTQYF. DNA for the CDR3: TGTGCCAGCAGCTTTGTCCTGTCTAAGGTCAGGGACAAAGATACGCAGTATTTT.

V is TRBV7-9 and J is TRBJ1-2; 7 positions match TRBD1. The germline gives CDR1 SEHNR, CDR2 FQNEAQ (reference sequence). V lost 2 bases and J lost 1; bases outside the gene matches: 10. The CDR3 extends over 17 amino acids. Here the CDR3 reads CASSLRDSQKVNYGYTF. CDR3 sequence (DNA): TGTGCCAGCAGCTTACGGGACAGCCAGAAGGTTAACTATGGCTACACCTTC. The whole variable domain, remainder taken from reference TRBV7-9 and TRBJ1-2, is DTGVSQNPRHKITKRGQNVTFRCDPISEHNRLYWYRQTLGQGPEFLTYFQNEAQLEKSRLLSDRFSAERPKGSFSTLEIQRTEQGDSAMYLCASSLRDSQKVNYGYTFGSGTRLTVV.

The chain has TRBV29-1 and TRBJ2-2; 8 nucleotides line up with TRBD1. Germline loops: CDR1 SQVTM, CDR2 ANQGSEA. V trimming: 2 bases; J trimming: 4 bases; junction bases outside the gene matches: 3. The CDR3 sequence is 14 residues long. The CDR3 DNA reads as TGCAGCGTTGAACAGGGGGCCGGCACCGGGGAGCTGTTTTTT. Protein product: CSVEQGAGTGELFF.

This chain joins TRBV28 and TRBJ1-1; D is perhaps TRBD1 (6 bases). This CDR3 contains 15 residues. V lost 4 bases, J lost 10 bases, and 22 bases lay in between. Germline assignment: CDR1 MDHEN and CDR2 SYDVKM. The CDR3 region has the DNA TGTGCCAGCAGTTCCTTCAGGGGCACCCAGAAATTAGCTTTCTTT. It translates to CASSSFRGTQKLAFF.

The chain carries TRBV3-1 (or the pseudogene TRBV3-2) and TRBJ2-3; 11 bases are a match to TRBD2. Trimming removed 1 base from V and 5 bases from J; junction bases left unmatched: 14. In germline, CDR1 is LGHDT, CDR2 YNNKEL (reference sequence). The CDR3 has 19 residues. The CDR3 sequence: CASSQGVGTSGSGGDTQYF. CDR3 nucleotides: TGTGCCAGCAGCCAAGGGGTCGGAACTAGCGGGAGTGGCGGAGATACGCAGTATTTT.

V gene TRBV24-1 combines with J gene TRBJ2-3; TRBD2 matches at 7 bases. The CDR3 has 16 amino acids. The V and J ends lost 4 bases and 4 bases, in that order; junction bases with no gene match: 10. Germline V gene sequence: CDR1 KGHDR, CDR2 SFDVKD. The CDR3 loop is CATSDPGEGSSDTQYF. CDR3 nucleotide sequence: TGTGCCACCAGTGACCCCGGGGAGGGTTCCTCAGATACGCAGTATTTT.

The gene calls are TRBV29-1 and TRBJ1-1; TRBD1 might be the D (5 bases). Trimming shortened V by 6 bases and J by 1 base, and 21 bases separated the two germline ends. This CDR3 spans 16 amino acids. Germline CDR1 SQVTM, CDR2 ANQGSEA. CDR3 in DNA: TGCAGCGTCGGGTCGGGGCTCGGGTCAGGGAACACTGAAGCTTTCTTT. It yields the protein CSVGSGLGSGNTEAFF.

The genes are TRBV9 and TRBJ1-2; TRBD1 matches at 7 bases. This CDR3 has 15 amino acids. Trimming cost V 0 bases and J 4 bases; bases outside gene matches: 6. The V gene's germline CDR1 is SGDLS and CDR2 YYNGEE. The CDR3 coding sequence is TGTGCCAGCAGCGTAGGGGACTACAGGGGCTATGGCTACACCTTC. It encodes CASSVGDYRGYGYTF.

This chain uses TRBV18 with TRBJ1-5; TRBD1 is a possible D gene (6 bases). There are 14 residues in the CDR3. Germline loops: CDR1 KGHSH, CDR2 LQKENI. Trimming took off 3 bases at V and 7 bases at J, with 13 bases between the two ends. The CDR3 is CASSPLSGEQPQHF. The CDR3 nucleotides read TGTGCCAGCTCACCTCTCTCAGGGGAACAGCCCCAGCATTTT.

This chain joins TRBV6-2 or TRBV6-3 and TRBJ2-7; the D gene is possibly TRBD2 (5 bases). The germline CDR1 and CDR2 sequences are MNHEY and SVGEGT. V was shortened by 6 bases and J by 0 bases, with 15 bases between the two germline ends. The CDR3 contains 15 residues. CDR3 sequence (DNA): TGTGCCAGCAGCGGAGGCGGGCCGGGCTCCTACGAGCAGTACTTC. Its translation is CASSGGGPGSYEQYF.

The chain is built from TRBV10-3 and TRBJ2-3; 13 bases agree with TRBD2. V was clipped by 9 bases and J by 0 bases; unmatched bases: 6. The CDR3 is 16 residues long. The germline CDR1 and CDR2 sequences are ENHRY and SYGVKD. The CDR3 spells CAIGTSGTSSTDTQYF. The CDR3 bases are TGTGCCATTGGGACTAGCGGGACTTCTAGCACAGATACGCAGTATTTT.

The rearrangement links TRBV7-8 to TRBJ2-3; the D gene could be TRBD1 or TRBD2 (5 bases each). The CDR3 runs 16 residues. Deletions cut 1 base from V and 2 bases from J, with 13 bases between. Germline values: CDR1 SGHVS, CDR2 FQNEAQ. DNA of the CDR3: TGTGCCAGCAGCTTAGTCGGGGCTAGAATCACAGATACGCAGTATTTT. Translated, it gives CASSLVGARITDTQYF.

This sequence joins TRBV2 and TRBJ2-3, with 14 bases aligning to TRBD2. The CDR3 covers 17 residues. The V gene's germline CDR1 is SNHLY and CDR2 FYNNEI. V was pared by 5 bases and J by 6 bases, with 10 bases of the junction left unmatched. In DNA form, the CDR3 reads TGTGCCAGCAGTTGGGTCGGACTAGCGGGAGGAGCGGATACGCAGTATTTT. Residues: CASSWVGLAGGADTQYF.

This clone was found once. The chain couples TRBV29-1 to TRBJ1-2, with 7 bases matching TRBD1. Germline values: CDR1 SQVTM, CDR2 ANQGSEA. The length of the CDR3 is 13 residues. Germline trimming cut 2 bases from V and 3 bases from J; bases unmatched to any gene: 3. The CDR3: CSVETGEDYGYTF. In DNA form, the CDR3 reads TGCAGCGTTGAAACAGGGGAAGACTATGGCTACACCTTC.

This chain links TRBV2 with TRBJ2-7; D tentatively fits TRBD1 or TRBD2 (5 bases each). CDR1 and CDR2 (germline): SNHLY, FYNNEI. The CDR3 totals 13 residues. Deletions cut 6 bases from V and 1 base from J, with 10 bases between. The CDR3 bases are TGTGCCAGCAGAGCAGGGACGTCCTACGAGCAGTACTTC. This sequence encodes CASRAGTSYEQYF.

This chain connects TRBV12-3 or TRBV12-4 to TRBJ1-2; TRBD1 aligns across 8 bases. The CDR3 has 13 amino acids. Trimming at V came to 6 bases and at J to 6 bases, leaving 6 bases not matched to a gene. CDR3 DNA sequence: TGTGCCAGCAGCTACCCGGACAGGGATGGCTACACCTTC. This encodes CASSYPDRDGYTF.

This chain links TRBV7-9 with TRBJ2-3; perhaps TRBD2 as D (7 bases). The germline V and J ends were trimmed by 5 bases and 6 bases, with 21 bases remaining between them. The CDR3 is 16 residues long. Germline lookup yields CDR1 SEHNR and CDR2 FQNEAQ (reference sequence). CDR3 sequence (DNA): TGTGCCAGCAGCCTTCATCTAGGGGGGGGAGTTGATACGCAGTATTTT. It encodes CASSLHLGGGVDTQYF.

The gene calls are TRBV7-9 and TRBJ2-7, with D maybe TRBD1 (6 bases). Germline loops: CDR1 SEHNR, CDR2 FQNEAQ (reference sequence). The V end lost 5 bases, the J end lost 0 bases, and 17 bases lay between the germline ends. CDR3 length: 16 residues. The CDR3 nucleotides are TGTGCCAGCAGCCCCGACCTTCCGACAGGCTCCTACGAGCAGTACTTC. Protein product: CASSPDLPTGSYEQYF.

The rearrangement links TRBV30 to TRBJ1-2; D possibly corresponds to TRBD1 (6 bases). V was trimmed by 5 bases and J by 4 bases, leaving 8 bases between them. The CDR3 has 11 residues. The V gene's germline CDR1 is GTSNPN and CDR2 SVGIG (reference sequence). The CDR3 DNA sequence: TGTGCCTGGGGCAGGGGCTATGGCTACACCTTC. Its translation is CAWGRGYGYTF.

This chain links TRBV29-1 with TRBJ2-1, with 12 bases matching TRBD2. Trimming at V came to 8 bases and at J to 3 bases, leaving 17 bases not matched to a gene. This CDR3 has 18 residues. Germline V CDR1 and CDR2: SQVTM, ANQGSEA. This CDR3 is CSPRTPPGLAGLYNEQFF. The CDR3 DNA reads as TGCAGCCCCCGAACTCCCCCCGGACTAGCGGGGCTCTACAATGAGCAGTTCTTC.

The chain recombines TRBV10-2 with TRBJ2-1, with no clear D. V lost 7 bases and J lost 0, with 7 bases in between. Germline V lookup: CDR1 WSHSY, CDR2 SAAADI. The CDR3 covers 13 residues. The CDR3 is CASKETSYNEQFF. DNA of the CDR3: TGCGCCAGCAAGGAGACCTCCTACAATGAGCAGTTCTTC.

The chain has TRBV5-4 and TRBJ2-3, with unresolved D. The CDR3 is 14 residues long. Trimming removed 3 bases at V and 1 base at J, with 9 bases between. Germline V gives CDR1 SGHNT, CDR2 YYREEE (reference sequence). The CDR3 DNA sequence: TGTGCCAGCAGCTCTACCGGCGGCACAGATACGCAGTATTTT. It translates to CASSSTGGTDTQYF.

The chain is built from TRBV5-1 and TRBJ1-1; TRBD1 agrees at 9 bases. This CDR3 has 17 amino acids. CDR1 and CDR2 from the germline V gene are SGHRS and YFSETQ. V trimming: 4 bases; J trimming: 4 bases; junction bases outside the gene matches: 14. The CDR3 DNA reads TGCGCCAGCAGCCCGGGACAGGGAAAAGAGATTGGCACTGAAGCTTTCTTT. Protein product: CASSPGQGKEIGTEAFF. The whole variable domain, filled in from reference TRBV5-1 and TRBJ1-1, reads KAGVTQTPRYLIKTRGQQVTLSCSPISGHRSVSWYQQTPGQGLQFLFEYFSETQRNKGNFPGRFSGRQFSNSRSEMNVSTLELGDSALYLCASSPGQGKEIGTEAFFGQGTRLTVV.

The sample holds one count of this clone. The V and J genes are TRBV6-5 and TRBJ2-6, with D uncertain. CDR3 length: 14 amino acids. Trimming pared 4 bases from V and 4 bases from J, leaving 8 bases between. The germline V gene encodes CDR1 MNHEY and CDR2 SVGAGI. CDR3 DNA sequence: TGTGCCAGCAGTTGGGCATCCGGGGCCAACGTCCTGACTTTC. It yields the protein CASSWASGANVLTF.

The chain has TRBV3-1 (or the pseudogene TRBV3-2) and TRBJ2-3; 9 positions agree with TRBD2. The junction had 3 bases not matched to a gene; V was cut back by 4 bases and J by 1 base. This CDR3 spans 15 amino acids. In germline, CDR1 is LGHDT, CDR2 YNNKEL (reference sequence). CDR3 amino acids: CASSPSGTGTDTQYF. For the CDR3, the DNA is TGTGCCAGCAGCCCTAGCGGGACCGGCACAGATACGCAGTATTTT.

V and J are TRBV5-4 and TRBJ1-1; TRBD1 aligns across 7 bases. CDR3 length: 16 amino acids. Germline CDR1 SGHNT, CDR2 YYREEE (reference sequence). The junction had 8 bases not matched to a gene; V was cut back by 0 bases and J by 3 bases. The CDR3 DNA reads as TGTGCCAGCAGCTTGGGACAGGGAGTCGTCGACACTGAAGCTTTCTTT. This translates into CASSLGQGVVDTEAFF.

The chain combines TRBV5-4 with TRBJ1-2; a possible D gene is TRBD1 (5 bases). The length of the CDR3 is 14 residues. V was trimmed by 0 bases and J by 2 bases, leaving 8 bases between them. Germline-derived CDR1 and CDR2 are SGHNT and YYREEE (reference sequence). For the CDR3, the DNA is TGTGCCAGCAGCTTGGGGGGCGACAACTATGGCTACACCTTC. It codes for CASSLGGDNYGYTF.

The V and J genes are TRBV28 and TRBJ2-7; 11 bases agree with TRBD2. Trimming cost V 5 bases and J 0 bases; bases outside gene matches: 9. The CDR3 is 17 amino acids. Germline CDR1 reads MDHEN; CDR2 reads SYDVKM. CDR3 loop: CASSGTSGLLSSYEQYF. In nucleotides, the CDR3 is TGTGCCAGCAGTGGGACTAGCGGTTTGTTGAGCTCCTACGAGCAGTACTTC.